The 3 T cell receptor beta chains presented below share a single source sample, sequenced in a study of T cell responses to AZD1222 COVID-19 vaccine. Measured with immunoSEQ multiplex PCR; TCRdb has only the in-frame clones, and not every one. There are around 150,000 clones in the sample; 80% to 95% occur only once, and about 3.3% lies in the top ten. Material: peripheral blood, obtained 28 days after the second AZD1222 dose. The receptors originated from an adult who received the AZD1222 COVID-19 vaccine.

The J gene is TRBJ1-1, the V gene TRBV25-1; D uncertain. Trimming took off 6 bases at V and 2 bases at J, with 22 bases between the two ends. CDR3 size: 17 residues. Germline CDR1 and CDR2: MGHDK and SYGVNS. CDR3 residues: CASSSPGSFLTNTEAFF. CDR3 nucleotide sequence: TGTGCCAGCAGCTCCCCGGGCAGCTTTCTTACCAACACTGAAGCTTTCTTT.

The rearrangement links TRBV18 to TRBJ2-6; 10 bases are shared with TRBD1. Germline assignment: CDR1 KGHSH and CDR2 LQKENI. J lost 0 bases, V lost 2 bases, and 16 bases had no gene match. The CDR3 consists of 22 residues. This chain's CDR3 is CASSPLTGGDYTGGSGANVLTF. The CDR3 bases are TGTGCCAGCTCACCATTGACAGGGGGCGATTATACGGGTGGCTCTGGGGCCAACGTCCTGACTTTC.

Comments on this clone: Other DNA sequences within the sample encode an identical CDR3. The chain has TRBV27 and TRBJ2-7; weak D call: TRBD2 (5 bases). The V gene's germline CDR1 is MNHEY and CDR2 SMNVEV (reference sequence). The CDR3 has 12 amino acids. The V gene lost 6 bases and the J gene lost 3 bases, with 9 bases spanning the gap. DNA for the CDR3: TGTGCCAGCAGGAAACTAGGCTACGAGCAGTACTTC. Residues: CASRKLGYEQYF.